A single sample is the source of the 12 T cell receptor beta chains below, sequenced in a study of T cells in women clearing cervical HPV infection. Profiling relied on immunoSEQ multiplex PCR, and the TCRdb table lists in-frame clones only, not all of them. The listing records around 28,000 clones. Sequencing was done on a sample of blood buffy coat. The receptors originated from a woman between 18 and 70 years old with a cervical HPV16 infection that either progressed to CIN3+ or cleared (not recorded which).

On this clone itself: The read ends 3 residues shy of where the CDR3 ends; the end is completed using the germline J gene. The chain links TRBV29-1 to TRBJ2-5; TRBD2 matches 7 bases. The junction had 2 bases not matched to a gene; V was cut back by 7 bases and J by 3 bases. Germline V gives CDR1 SQVTM, CDR2 ANQGSEA. The CDR3 is made up of 11 amino acids. CDR3 amino acids: CSGGGKETQYF. Incomplete CDR3 DNA: TGCAGCGGGGGGGGGAAAGAGACC.

This clone is called medium-sized based on its frequency. The read ends 3 residues before the CDR3 terminus; that terminus is restored from the germline J gene. This CDR3 is also generated by other DNA sequences in the sample. The rearrangement links TRBV18 to TRBJ2-7, with 9 positions matching TRBD1. Germline V gene sequence: CDR1 KGHSH, CDR2 LQKENI. The CDR3 has 14 amino acids. The trim removed 3 bases at V and 2 bases at J, leaving 2 bases unmatched. CDR3 residues: CASSPRQGAYEQYF. The CDR3 bases that were read are TGTGCCAGCTCACCTCGACAGGGGGCCTACGAG.

For this clone: The read finishes 3 residues shy of the CDR3 end, and the germline J gene is used to complete it. This chain joins TRBV2 and TRBJ1-2; TRBD1 is a possible D gene (5 bases). V lost 7 bases and J 4 bases, leaving 16 bases between the germline ends. The germline V gene encodes CDR1 SNHLY and CDR2 FYNNEI. There are 14 residues in the CDR3. CDR3 DNA (partial): TGTGCCAGCACGGTAGACAGCCACGCCTATGGC. Encoded protein: CASTVDSHAYG. In full, the CDR3 is CASTVDSHAYGYTF.

With respect to this clone: The read ends 3 residues shy of where the CDR3 ends; the end is completed using the germline J gene. This sequence joins TRBV20-1 and TRBJ2-1; D possibly corresponds to TRBD1 (5 bases). CDR3 length equals 14 residues. Germline values: CDR1 DFQATT, CDR2 SNEGSKA (reference sequence). Trimming pared 0 bases from V and 4 bases from J, leaving 10 bases between. The CDR3 sequence is CSARDLDTYNEQFF. The covered CDR3 bases are TGCAGTGCTAGAGATCTGGACACTTACAATGAG.

As concerns this clone: The CDR3 end is not reached by the read, which stops 3 residues before it; the germline J gene fills it in. The V gene is TRBV18, the J gene TRBJ1-4, with D possibly matching TRBD1 (5 bases). Looked up from germline, CDR1 is KGHSH and CDR2 is LQKENI. CDR3 length equals 18 residues. The part of the CDR3 DNA that was read is TGTGCCAGCTCACCGATCTATCGGGGGGACTCCTATAATTCACCA. Encoded protein: CASSPIYRGDSYNSP. The entire CDR3 sequence reads CASSPIYRGDSYNSPLFF.

About this clone: The CDR3 end falls 3 residues outside the read, so it is completed with the germline J gene. This chain links TRBV5-1 with TRBJ2-2, with 7 bases lining up with TRBD2. The germline V gene encodes CDR1 SGHRS and CDR2 YFSETQ. The CDR3 is 15 residues long. The CDR3 reads CASSLVSGTNEKLFF. The part of the CDR3 DNA that was read is TGCGCCAGCAGCTTGGTGTCTGGGACTAATGAAAAG.

Notes on this clone: The read is 3 residues too short to cover the CDR3 end, so that end is filled in from the germline J gene. V usage is TRBV19 and J usage is TRBJ2-4; 7 bases are shared with TRBD2. The CDR3 runs to 18 residues. CDR1 is LNHDA and CDR2 is SQIVND in the germline V gene (reference sequence). The CDR3 protein is CASSIDTPGRERGYGQYF. The CDR3 bases that were read are TGTGCCAGTAGTATAGATACCCCAGGGAGGGAAAGAGGCTATGGT.

Frequency places this clone as medium-sized. With the read ending 3 residues before the CDR3 end, the germline J gene is used to fill in that end. The V and J genes are TRBV29-1 and TRBJ2-3; D is undetermined. This CDR3 has 14 amino acids. Trimming took 5 bases from V and 6 from J, leaving 18 bases between them. The germline V gene encodes CDR1 SQVTM and CDR2 ANQGSEA. This CDR3 is CSVSLPRAPDTQYF. The covered CDR3 bases are TGCAGCGTTTCGCTCCCTAGAGCTCCCGATACG.

Regarding this clone: The read gets to within 3 residues of the CDR3 end, and the germline J gene fills in the rest. The chain has TRBV7-8 and TRBJ2-2; the D is unclear. Trimming removed 2 bases from V and 1 base from J, with 2 bases in between. The CDR3 totals 13 residues. From germline, CDR1 is SGHVS and CDR2 FQNEAQ. The covered CDR3 bases are TGTGCCAGCAGCTTACGGAACACCGGGGAG. The encoded protein is CASSLRNTGE. The full CDR3 protein reads CASSLRNTGELFF.

As to this clone: The missing CDR3 end, 3 residues past where the read stops, is filled in from the germline J gene. The V call is TRBV5-6, the J call TRBJ2-2; no firm D call. The germline CDR1 and CDR2 sequences are SGHDT and YYEEEE. The CDR3 contains 14 residues. The CDR3 bases that were read are TGTGCCAGCAGCTTAATGACTCCGGAGAAAAAG. This translates into CASSLMTPEKK. The complete CDR3 reads CASSLMTPEKKLFF.

Points on this clone: The read terminates 3 residues ahead of where the CDR3 ends, so the germline J gene completes it. The V and J genes are TRBV2 and TRBJ2-3; D may be TRBD2 (5 bases). Germline-derived CDR1 and CDR2 are SNHLY and FYNNEI. This CDR3 comprises 13 residues. The sequenced CDR3 bases are TGTGCCAGCAGTGGGACTGAGCGCGAGACG. This sequence encodes CASSGTERET. The full CDR3 is CASSGTERETQYF.

As concerns this clone: The DNA ends 3 residues before the CDR3 does, and the rest of the CDR3 is filled in from the germline J gene. The V and J genes are TRBV20-1 and TRBJ1-2, with a possible D match to TRBD1 (5 bases). The CDR3 contains 14 residues. V lost 1 base, J lost 1 base, and 10 bases lay in between. The germline CDR1 and CDR2 sequences are DFQATT and SNEGSKA (reference sequence). CDR3 residues: CSARGIGVNYGYTF. The part of the CDR3 DNA that was read is TGCAGTGCTAGAGGGATAGGGGTTAACTATGGC.